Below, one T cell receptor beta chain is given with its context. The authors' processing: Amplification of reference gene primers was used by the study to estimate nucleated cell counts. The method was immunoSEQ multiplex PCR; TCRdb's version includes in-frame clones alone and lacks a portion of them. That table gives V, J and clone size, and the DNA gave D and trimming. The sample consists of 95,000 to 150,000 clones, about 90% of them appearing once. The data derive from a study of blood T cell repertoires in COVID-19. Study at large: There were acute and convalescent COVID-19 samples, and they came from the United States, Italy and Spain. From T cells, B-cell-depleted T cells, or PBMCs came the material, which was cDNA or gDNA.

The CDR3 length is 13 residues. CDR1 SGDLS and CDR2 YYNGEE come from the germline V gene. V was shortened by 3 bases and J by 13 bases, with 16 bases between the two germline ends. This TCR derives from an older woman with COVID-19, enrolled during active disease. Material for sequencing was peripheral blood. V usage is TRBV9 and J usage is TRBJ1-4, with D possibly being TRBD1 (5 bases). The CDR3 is CASSARPAGLLFF. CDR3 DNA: TGTGCCAGCAGCGCACGCCCTGCAGGGCTACTGTTTTTT.